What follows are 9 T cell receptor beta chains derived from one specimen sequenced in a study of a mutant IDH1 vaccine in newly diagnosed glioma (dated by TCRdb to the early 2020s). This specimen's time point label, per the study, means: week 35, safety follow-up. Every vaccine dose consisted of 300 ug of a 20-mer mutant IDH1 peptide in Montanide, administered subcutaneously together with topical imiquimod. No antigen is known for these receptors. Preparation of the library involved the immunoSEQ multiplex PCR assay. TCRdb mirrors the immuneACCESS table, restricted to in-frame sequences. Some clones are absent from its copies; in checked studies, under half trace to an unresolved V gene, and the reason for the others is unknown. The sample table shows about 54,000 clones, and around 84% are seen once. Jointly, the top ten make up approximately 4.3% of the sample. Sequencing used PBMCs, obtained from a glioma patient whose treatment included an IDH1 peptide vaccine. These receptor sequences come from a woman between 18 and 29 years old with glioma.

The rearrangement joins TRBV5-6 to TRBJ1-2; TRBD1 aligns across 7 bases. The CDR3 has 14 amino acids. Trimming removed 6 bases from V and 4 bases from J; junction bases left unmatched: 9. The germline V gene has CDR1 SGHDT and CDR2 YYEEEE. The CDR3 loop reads CASNSPGTVYGYTF. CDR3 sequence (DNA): TGTGCCAGCAATTCCCCCGGGACAGTCTATGGCTACACCTTC.

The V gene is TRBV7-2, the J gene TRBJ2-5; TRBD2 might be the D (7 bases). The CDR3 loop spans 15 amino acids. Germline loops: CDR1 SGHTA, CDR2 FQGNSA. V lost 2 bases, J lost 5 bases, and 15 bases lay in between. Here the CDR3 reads CASSLLGGPGETQYF. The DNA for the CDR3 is TGTGCCAGCAGCTTATTGGGGGGGCCGGGGGAGACCCAGTACTTC.

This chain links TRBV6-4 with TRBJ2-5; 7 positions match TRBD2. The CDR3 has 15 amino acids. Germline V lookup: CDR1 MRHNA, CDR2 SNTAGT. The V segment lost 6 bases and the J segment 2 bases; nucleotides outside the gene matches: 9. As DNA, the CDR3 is TGTGCCAGCAGCCCGGGAGGCGGGACTCAAGAGACCCAGTACTTC. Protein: CASSPGGGTQETQYF.

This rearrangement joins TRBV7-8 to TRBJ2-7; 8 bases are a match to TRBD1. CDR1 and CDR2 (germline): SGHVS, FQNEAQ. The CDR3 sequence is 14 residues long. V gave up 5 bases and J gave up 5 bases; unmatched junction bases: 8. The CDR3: CASSPWTGLDEQYF. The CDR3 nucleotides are TGTGCCAGCAGCCCTTGGACAGGGCTCGACGAGCAGTACTTC.

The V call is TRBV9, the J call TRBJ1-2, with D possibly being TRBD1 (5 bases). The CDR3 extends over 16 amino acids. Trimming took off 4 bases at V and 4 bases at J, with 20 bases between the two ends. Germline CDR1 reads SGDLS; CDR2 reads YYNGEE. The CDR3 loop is CASSSGGADPVYGYTF. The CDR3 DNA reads TGTGCCAGCAGCTCCGGAGGGGCAGATCCTGTCTATGGCTACACCTTC.

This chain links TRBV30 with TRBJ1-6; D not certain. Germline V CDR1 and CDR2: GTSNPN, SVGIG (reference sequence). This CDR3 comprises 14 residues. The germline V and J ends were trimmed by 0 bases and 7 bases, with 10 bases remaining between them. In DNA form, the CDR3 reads TGTGCCTGGAGTGTAAACCGAATCAATTCACCCCTCCACTTT. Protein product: CAWSVNRINSPLHF.

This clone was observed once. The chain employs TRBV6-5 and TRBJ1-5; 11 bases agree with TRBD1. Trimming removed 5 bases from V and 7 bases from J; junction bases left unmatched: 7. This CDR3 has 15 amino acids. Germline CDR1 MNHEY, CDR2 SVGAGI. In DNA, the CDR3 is TGTGCCAGCAGTAAAGGACAGGGGGCGGGCCAGCCCCAGCATTTT. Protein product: CASSKGQGAGQPQHF.

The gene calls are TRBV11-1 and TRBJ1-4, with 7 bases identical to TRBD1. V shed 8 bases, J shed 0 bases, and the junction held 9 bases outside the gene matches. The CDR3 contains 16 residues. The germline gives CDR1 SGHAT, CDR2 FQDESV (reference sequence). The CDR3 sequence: CASAWGQTATNEKLFF. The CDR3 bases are TGTGCCAGCGCCTGGGGACAGACAGCAACTAATGAAAAACTGTTTTTT.

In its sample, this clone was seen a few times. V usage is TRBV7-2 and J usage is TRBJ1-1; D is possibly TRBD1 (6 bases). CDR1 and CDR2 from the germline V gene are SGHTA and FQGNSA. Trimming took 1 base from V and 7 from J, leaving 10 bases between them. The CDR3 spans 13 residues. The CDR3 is CASSLEGGGEAFF. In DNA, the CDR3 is TGTGCCAGCAGCTTAGAGGGAGGGGGTGAAGCTTTCTTT.